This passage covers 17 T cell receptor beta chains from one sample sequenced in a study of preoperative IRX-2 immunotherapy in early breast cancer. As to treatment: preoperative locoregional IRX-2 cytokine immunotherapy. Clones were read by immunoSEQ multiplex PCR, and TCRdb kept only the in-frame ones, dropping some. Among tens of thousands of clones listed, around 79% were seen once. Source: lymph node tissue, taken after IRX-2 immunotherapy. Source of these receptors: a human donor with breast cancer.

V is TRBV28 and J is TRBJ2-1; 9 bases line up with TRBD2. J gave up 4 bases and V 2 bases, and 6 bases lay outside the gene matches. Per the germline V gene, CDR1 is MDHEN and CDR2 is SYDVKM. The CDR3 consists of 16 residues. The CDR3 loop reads CASSLAGGPGYNEQFF. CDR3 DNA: TGTGCCAGCAGTTTAGCGGGAGGGCCTGGATACAATGAGCAGTTCTTC.

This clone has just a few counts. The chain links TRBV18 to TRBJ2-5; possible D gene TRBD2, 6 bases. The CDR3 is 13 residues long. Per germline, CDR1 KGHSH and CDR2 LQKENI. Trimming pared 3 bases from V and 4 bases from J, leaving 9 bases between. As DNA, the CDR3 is TGTGCCAGCTCACCCACGGGGGTAGAGACCCAGTACTTC. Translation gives CASSPTGVETQYF. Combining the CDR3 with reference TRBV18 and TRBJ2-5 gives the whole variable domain NAGVMQNPRHLVRRRGQEARLRCSPMKGHSHVYWYRQLPEEGLKFMVYLQKENIIDESGMPKERFSAEFPKEGPSILRIQQVVRGDSAAYFCASSPTGVETQYFGPGTRLLVL.

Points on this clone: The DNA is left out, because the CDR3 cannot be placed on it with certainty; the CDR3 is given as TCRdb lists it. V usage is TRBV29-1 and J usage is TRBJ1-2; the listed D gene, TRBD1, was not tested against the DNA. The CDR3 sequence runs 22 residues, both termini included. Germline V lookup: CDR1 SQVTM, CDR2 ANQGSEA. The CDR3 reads CSVQGGANYGYTFGSANYGYTF.

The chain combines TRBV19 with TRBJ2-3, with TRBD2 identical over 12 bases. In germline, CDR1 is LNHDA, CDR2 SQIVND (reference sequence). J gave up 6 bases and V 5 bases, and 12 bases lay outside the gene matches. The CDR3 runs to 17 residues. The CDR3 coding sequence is TGTGCCAGTAGTCGCAGGACTAGCGGGGATGGAAGGGATACGCAGTATTTT. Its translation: CASSRRTSGDGRDTQYF.

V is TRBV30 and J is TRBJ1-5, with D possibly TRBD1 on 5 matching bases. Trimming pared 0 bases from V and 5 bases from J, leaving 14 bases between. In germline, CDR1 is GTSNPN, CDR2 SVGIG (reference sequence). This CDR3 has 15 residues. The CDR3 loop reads CAWSVGAGPYQPQHF. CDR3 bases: TGTGCCTGGAGTGTAGGGGCAGGACCTTATCAGCCCCAGCATTTT.

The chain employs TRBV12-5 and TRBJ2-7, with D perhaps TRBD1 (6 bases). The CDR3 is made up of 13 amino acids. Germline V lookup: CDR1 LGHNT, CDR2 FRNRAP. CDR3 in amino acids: CASNLQGSREQYF. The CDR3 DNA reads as TGTGCCAGCAACCTACAGGGATCACGAGAGCAGTACTTC.

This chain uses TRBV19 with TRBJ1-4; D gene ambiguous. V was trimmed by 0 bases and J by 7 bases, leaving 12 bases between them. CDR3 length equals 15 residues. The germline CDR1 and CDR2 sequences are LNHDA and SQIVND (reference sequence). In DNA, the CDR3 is TGTGCCAGTAGTATAGAGGGCCACTGGGGTGAAAAACTGTTTTTT. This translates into CASSIEGHWGEKLFF.

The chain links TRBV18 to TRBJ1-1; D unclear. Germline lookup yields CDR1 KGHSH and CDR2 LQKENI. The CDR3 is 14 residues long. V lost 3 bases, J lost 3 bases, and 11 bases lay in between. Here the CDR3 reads CASSPLGEDTEAFF. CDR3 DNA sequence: TGTGCCAGCTCACCGCTCGGGGAGGACACTGAAGCTTTCTTT.

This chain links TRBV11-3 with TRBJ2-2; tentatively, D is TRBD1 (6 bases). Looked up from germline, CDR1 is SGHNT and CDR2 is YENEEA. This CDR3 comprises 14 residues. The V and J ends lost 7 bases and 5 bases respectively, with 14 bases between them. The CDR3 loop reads CASTQGFRTGELFF. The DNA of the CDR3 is TGTGCCAGCACACAGGGATTTAGAACCGGGGAGCTGTTTTTT.

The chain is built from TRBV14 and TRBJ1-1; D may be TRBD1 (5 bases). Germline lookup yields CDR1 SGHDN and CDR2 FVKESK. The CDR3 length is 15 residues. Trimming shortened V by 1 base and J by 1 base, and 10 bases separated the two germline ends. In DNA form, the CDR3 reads TGTGCCAGCAGCCAAGCAGGGCTTGGGAACACTGAAGCTTTCTTT. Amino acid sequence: CASSQAGLGNTEAFF.

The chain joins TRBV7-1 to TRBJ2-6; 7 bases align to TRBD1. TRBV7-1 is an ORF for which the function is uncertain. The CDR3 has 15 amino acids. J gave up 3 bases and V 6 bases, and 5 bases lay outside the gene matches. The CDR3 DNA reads TGTGCCAGCAGATCCCAGGGGGTTGGGGCCAACGTCCTGACTTTC. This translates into CASRSQGVGANVLTF.

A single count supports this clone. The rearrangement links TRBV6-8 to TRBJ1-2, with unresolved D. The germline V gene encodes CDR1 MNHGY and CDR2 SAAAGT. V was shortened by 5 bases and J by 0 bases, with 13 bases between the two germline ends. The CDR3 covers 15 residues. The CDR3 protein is CASSDQAGANYGYTF. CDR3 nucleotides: TGTGCCAGCAGTGACCAGGCAGGAGCTAACTATGGCTACACCTTC.

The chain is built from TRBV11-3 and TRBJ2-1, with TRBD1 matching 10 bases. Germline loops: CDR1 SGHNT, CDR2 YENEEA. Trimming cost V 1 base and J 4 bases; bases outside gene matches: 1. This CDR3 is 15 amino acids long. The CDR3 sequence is CASSLGQGAYNEQFF. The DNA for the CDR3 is TGTGCCAGCAGCTTAGGACAGGGGGCTTACAATGAGCAGTTCTTC.

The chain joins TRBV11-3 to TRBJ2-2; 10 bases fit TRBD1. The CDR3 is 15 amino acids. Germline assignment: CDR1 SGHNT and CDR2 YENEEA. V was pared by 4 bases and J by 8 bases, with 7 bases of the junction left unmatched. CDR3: CASSSRQGARGELFF. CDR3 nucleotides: TGTGCCAGCAGCTCAAGACAGGGGGCGCGAGGGGAGCTGTTTTTT. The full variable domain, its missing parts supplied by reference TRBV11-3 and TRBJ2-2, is EAGVVQSPRYKIIEKKQPVAFWCNPISGHNTLYWYLQNLGQGPELLIRYENEEAVDDSQLPKDRFSAERLKGVDSTLKIQPAELGDSAVYLCASSSRQGARGELFFGEGSRLTVL.

For the CDR3, the DNA is TGTGCCAGCAGTTCCACCGACAGGGGGCTCGACGAGCAGTACTTC. Its protein is CASSSTDRGLDEQYF. The chain couples TRBV11-3 to TRBJ2-7; 10 bases line up with TRBD1. The junction had 10 bases not matched to a gene; V was cut back by 6 bases and J by 5 bases. There are 15 residues in the CDR3. CDR1 and CDR2 from the germline V gene are SGHNT and YENEEA.

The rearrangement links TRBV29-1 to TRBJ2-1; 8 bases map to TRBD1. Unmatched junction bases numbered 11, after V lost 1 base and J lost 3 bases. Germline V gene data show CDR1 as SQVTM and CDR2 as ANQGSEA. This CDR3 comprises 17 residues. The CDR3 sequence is CSVEGRGYRGVYNEQFF. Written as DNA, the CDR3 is TGCAGCGTTGAAGGGAGAGGCTACAGGGGGGTCTACAATGAGCAGTTCTTC.

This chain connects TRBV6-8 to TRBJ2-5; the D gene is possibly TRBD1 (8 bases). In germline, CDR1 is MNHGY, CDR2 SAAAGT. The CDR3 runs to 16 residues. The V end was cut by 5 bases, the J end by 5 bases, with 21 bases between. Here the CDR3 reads CASSKGTTGGGETQYF. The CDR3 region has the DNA TGTGCCAGCAGTAAGGGGACCACAGGGGGAGGGGAGACCCAGTACTTC.